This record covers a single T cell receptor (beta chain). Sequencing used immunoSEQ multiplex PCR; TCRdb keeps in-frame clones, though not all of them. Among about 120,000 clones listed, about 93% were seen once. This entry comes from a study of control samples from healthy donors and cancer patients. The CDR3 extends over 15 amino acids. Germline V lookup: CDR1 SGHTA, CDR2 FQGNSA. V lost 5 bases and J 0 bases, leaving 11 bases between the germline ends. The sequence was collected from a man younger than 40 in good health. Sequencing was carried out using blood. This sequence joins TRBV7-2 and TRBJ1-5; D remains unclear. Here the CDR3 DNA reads TGTGCCAGCAGCCGTGAGAAAGCTAGCAATCAGCCCCAGCATTTT. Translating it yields CASSREKASNQPQHF.